The 30 T cell receptor beta chains presented below share a single source sample, sequenced in a study of T cell responses to AZD1222 COVID-19 vaccine. Assay used: immunoSEQ multiplex PCR; TCRdb lists only in-frame clones, some missing. The table has approximately 150,000 clones, over 75% seen once; the top ten hold approximately 5.6%. The sequencing used peripheral blood, collected 28 days after the second dose of the MenACWY control vaccine. The receptor set was obtained from an adult who received the MenACWY meningococcal vaccine as a control.

This chain uses TRBV18 with TRBJ1-4; 8 bases are shared with TRBD1. CDR3 size: 17 residues. V lost 1 base and J lost 0; bases outside the gene matches: 4. Germline lookup yields CDR1 KGHSH and CDR2 LQKENI. The CDR3 is CASSPLQGATTNEKLFF. In DNA, the CDR3 is TGTGCCAGCTCACCACTGCAGGGGGCCACAACTAATGAAAAACTGTTTTTT.

The chain has TRBV5-6 and TRBJ1-2; 7 positions agree with TRBD1. In germline, CDR1 is SGHDT, CDR2 YYEEEE. The CDR3 is made up of 14 amino acids. The V and J ends lost 0 bases and 4 bases, in that order; junction bases with no gene match: 3. Here the CDR3 DNA reads TGTGCCAGCAGCTTGGGGGACAGCCCCTATGGCTACACCTTC. It is translated as CASSLGDSPYGYTF.

The chain couples TRBV2 to TRBJ2-3, with D possibly TRBD2 on 5 matching bases. The CDR3 is 14 residues long. V lost 6 bases and J lost 4, with 14 bases in between. Germline CDR1 reads SNHLY; CDR2 reads FYNNEI. CDR3 sequence: CASRDYVRSDTQYF. For the CDR3, the DNA is TGTGCCAGCAGAGACTACGTAAGGTCAGATACGCAGTATTTT. Variable domain in full (rest from reference TRBV2 and TRBJ2-3): EPEVTQTPSHQVTQMGQEVILRCVPISNHLYFYWYRQILGQKVEFLVSFYNNEISEKSEIFDDQFSVERPDGSNFTLKIRSTKLEDSAMYFCASRDYVRSDTQYFGPGTRLTVL.

This clone appeared once. The V gene is TRBV6-6, the J gene TRBJ2-4; no firm D call. Between the trimmed V and J ends, which lost 8 bases and 8 bases, there was a span of 13 bases. Germline V gives CDR1 MNHNY, CDR2 SVGAGI (reference sequence). This CDR3 has 12 residues. CDR3 bases: TGTGCCAGCCGACGGGTTCAGGACATTCAGTACTTC. This translates into CASRRVQDIQYF.

This clone was recorded once. The chain recombines TRBV19 with TRBJ1-5; D might be TRBD1 (5 bases). The length of the CDR3 is 13 residues. Germline loops: CDR1 LNHDA, CDR2 SQIVND (reference sequence). Trimming shortened V by 7 bases and J by 0 bases, and 7 bases separated the two germline ends. CDR3 nucleotide sequence: TGTGCCAGTACGACAGTTAGCAATCAGCCCCAGCATTTT. Encoded protein: CASTTVSNQPQHF. The full variable domain, in which reference TRBV19 and TRBJ1-5 provide the parts outside the CDR3, is DGGITQSPKYLFRKEGQNVTLSCEQNLNHDAMYWYRQDPGQGLRLIYYSQIVNDFQKGDIAEGYSVSREKKESFPLTVTSAQKNPTAFYLCASTTVSNQPQHFGDGTRLSIL.

The rearrangement joins TRBV5-1 to TRBJ2-2; 7 positions agree with TRBD1. Germline CDR1 and CDR2: SGHRS and YFSETQ. V shed 3 bases, J shed 3 bases, and the junction held 2 bases outside the gene matches. The CDR3 is 14 residues long. Here the CDR3 reads CASSWTGYTGELFF. The DNA of the CDR3 is TGCGCCAGCAGCTGGACAGGATACACCGGGGAGCTGTTTTTT. The complete variable domain, with remaining parts taken from reference TRBV5-1 and TRBJ2-2, reads KAGVTQTPRYLIKTRGQQVTLSCSPISGHRSVSWYQQTPGQGLQFLFEYFSETQRNKGNFPGRFSGRQFSNSRSEMNVSTLELGDSALYLCASSWTGYTGELFFGEGSRLTVL.

The V call is TRBV25-1, the J call TRBJ2-7; D may be TRBD2 (5 bases). CDR3 length equals 15 residues. CDR1 and CDR2 (germline): MGHDK, SYGVNS. V dropped 5 bases and J dropped 3 bases, with 17 bases sitting between them. The CDR3 here is CASSPPQAAGYEQYF. In nucleotides, the CDR3 is TGTGCCAGCAGTCCCCCGCAGGCGGCGGGCTACGAGCAGTACTTC.

The chain links TRBV7-2 to TRBJ1-5; tentatively, D is TRBD1 (5 bases). Germline CDR1 SGHTA, CDR2 FQGNSA. CDR3 size: 14 residues. Trimming stripped 5 bases from V and 1 base from J, with 9 bases between. The CDR3 DNA sequence: TGTGCCAGCAGCCCCGGGGGGAGCAATCAGCCCCAGCATTTT. Protein product: CASSPGGSNQPQHF.

The chain couples TRBV5-1 to TRBJ1-1; 7 bases agree with TRBD1. V dropped 1 base and J dropped 0; count of bases not matched to a gene: 9. This CDR3 has 17 amino acids. CDR1 is SGHRS and CDR2 is YFSETQ in the germline V gene. CDR3 region: CASSLLGTADLNTEAFF. The DNA of the CDR3 is TGCGCCAGCAGCTTGTTGGGGACAGCGGACCTGAACACTGAAGCTTTCTTT.

This clone occurred once. V is TRBV27 and J is TRBJ1-2; 7 bases agree with TRBD1. Trimming cost V 1 base and J 6 bases; bases outside gene matches: 5. The CDR3 sequence is 14 residues long. The germline gives CDR1 MNHEY, CDR2 SMNVEV (reference sequence). In DNA, the CDR3 is TGTGCCAGCAGTTTATATTACAGGGGAAATGGCTACACCTTC. It codes for CASSLYYRGNGYTF.

The V and J genes are TRBV5-5 and TRBJ1-4; D perhaps matches TRBD1 (6 bases). V was clipped by 3 bases and J by 0 bases, with 15 bases between them. The CDR3 has 17 amino acids. Per germline, CDR1 SGHKS and CDR2 YYEKEE (reference sequence). The CDR3, as DNA: TGTGCCAGCAGCTCTCCCCAACAGGGATCAACTAATGAAAAACTGTTTTTT. Amino acids: CASSSPQQGSTNEKLFF.

The chain recombines TRBV7-2 with TRBJ2-3, with TRBD2 identical over 14 bases. The CDR3 consists of 16 residues. Trimming took 3 bases from V and 4 from J; bases not matched to a gene: 3. Per germline, CDR1 SGHTA and CDR2 FQGNSA. CDR3 region: CASSFGTSGGSDTQYF. CDR3 nucleotide sequence: TGTGCCAGCAGCTTCGGGACTAGCGGGGGTTCAGATACGCAGTATTTT.

This chain links TRBV7-8 with TRBJ1-5, with 9 bases lining up with TRBD1. Germline V lookup: CDR1 SGHVS, CDR2 FQNEAQ. V trimming: 5 bases; J trimming: 2 bases; junction bases outside the gene matches: 7. The length of the CDR3 is 16 residues. CDR3 sequence: CASSPLRTGGNQPQHF. The CDR3 nucleotides read TGTGCCAGCAGCCCGTTGCGGACAGGGGGCAATCAGCCCCAGCATTTT.

The chain combines TRBV6-4 with TRBJ2-1; 11 bases fit TRBD2. Germline V gene sequence: CDR1 MRHNA, CDR2 SNTAGT. V shed 0 bases and J 9 bases; nucleotides not matched to a gene: 4. CDR3 size: 15 residues. This CDR3 reads CASSDSSGGASEQFF. The CDR3 nucleotides are TGTGCCAGCAGTGACTCTAGCGGGGGGGCCTCTGAGCAGTTCTTC.

The chain combines TRBV18 with TRBJ2-1, with D possibly TRBD1 on 5 matching bases. The V gene's germline CDR1 is KGHSH and CDR2 LQKENI. Trimming removed 0 bases from V and 6 bases from J, with 12 bases in between. This CDR3 region has 15 residues. CDR3: CASSPPGRVSNEQFF. CDR3 bases: TGTGCCAGCTCACCACCGGGCAGGGTAAGCAATGAGCAGTTCTTC.

This sequence joins TRBV25-1 and TRBJ1-1; D ambiguous. Trimming removed 1 base from V and 11 bases from J, with 14 bases in between. The CDR3 loop spans 13 amino acids. Germline V gene sequence: CDR1 MGHDK, CDR2 SYGVNS. The CDR3 nucleotides are TGTGCCAGCAGTGAATTGTATTTAGGGTTGGCTTTCTTT. It encodes CASSELYLGLAFF. Based on the CDR3 plus reference TRBV25-1 and TRBJ1-1, the full variable domain is EADIYQTPRYLVIGTGKKITLECSQTMGHDKMYWYQQDPGMELHLIHYSYGVNSTEKGDLSSESTVSRIRTEHFPLTLESARPSHTSQYLCASSELYLGLAFFGQGTRLTVV.

J is TRBJ1-2 and V is TRBV10-3, with D maybe TRBD1 (5 bases). The CDR3 has 13 residues. The V gene lost 10 bases and the J gene lost 2 bases, with 14 bases spanning the gap. CDR1 and CDR2 from the germline V gene are ENHRY and SYGVKD. The CDR3 region has the DNA TGTGCCAGCGAAGGGGTCTTCAACTATGGCTACACCTTC. It is translated as CASEGVFNYGYTF.

The chain is built from TRBV18 and TRBJ1-1; 9 bases line up with TRBD1. This CDR3 spans 17 amino acids. CDR1 and CDR2 (germline): KGHSH, LQKENI. V was pared by 4 bases and J by 1 base, with 10 bases of the junction left unmatched. The CDR3 sequence: CASSLWTGAFSNTEAFF. The CDR3 coding sequence is TGTGCCAGCTCACTTTGGACAGGGGCGTTTTCGAACACTGAAGCTTTCTTT. Supplemented by reference TRBV18 and TRBJ1-1, the full variable domain reads NAGVMQNPRHLVRRRGQEARLRCSPMKGHSHVYWYRQLPEEGLKFMVYLQKENIIDESGMPKERFSAEFPKEGPSILRIQQVVRGDSAAYFCASSLWTGAFSNTEAFFGQGTRLTVV.

The chain has TRBV27 and TRBJ1-2; 7 nucleotides agree with TRBD1. Germline V lookup: CDR1 MNHEY, CDR2 SMNVEV (reference sequence). This CDR3 is built from 14 residues. J lost 3 bases, V lost 6 bases, and 7 bases had no gene match. CDR3 protein: CASRITGDYYGYTF. The CDR3 coding sequence is TGTGCCAGCAGGATCACAGGGGACTACTATGGCTACACCTTC.

The rearrangement joins TRBV19 to TRBJ1-1; D call uncertain. The CDR3 has 15 amino acids. Trimming left V 6 bases short and J 0 bases short, with 14 bases between. Germline V CDR1 and CDR2: LNHDA, SQIVND (reference sequence). The CDR3 coding sequence is TGTGCCAGTAGAGAGTGGGCGGCAATGAACACTGAAGCTTTCTTT. Its protein is CASREWAAMNTEAFF.

The J gene is TRBJ2-7, the V gene TRBV6-1; D uncertain. Trimming took off 2 bases at V and 2 bases at J, with 7 bases between the two ends. The CDR3 sequence is 13 residues long. Germline assignment: CDR1 MNHNS and CDR2 SASEGT. The DNA of the CDR3 is TGTGCCAGCAGTGAACAGGTAGCCTACGAGCAGTACTTC. Translation gives CASSEQVAYEQYF.

CDR3 sequence reads: CASSSDTYGYTF. The CDR3, as DNA: TGTGCCAGCAGCTCCGACACCTATGGCTACACCTTC. The V and J genes are TRBV7-2 and TRBJ1-2; D is uncertain. V gave up 4 bases and J gave up 4 bases, with 7 bases separating them. This CDR3 comprises 12 residues. Germline V lookup: CDR1 SGHTA, CDR2 FQGNSA.

The chain couples TRBV7-8 to TRBJ1-2, with D tentatively TRBD1 (5 bases). The germline V gene encodes CDR1 SGHVS and CDR2 FQNEAQ. The CDR3 sequence is 13 residues long. V dropped 5 bases and J dropped 3 bases, with 10 bases sitting between them. The CDR3 DNA reads TGTGCCAGCAGCCCCAGGGTGGACTATGGCTACACCTTC. Translating gives CASSPRVDYGYTF.

This sequence joins TRBV28 and TRBJ1-4, with D uncertain. V was clipped by 1 base and J by 5 bases, with 14 bases between them. The CDR3 covers 16 residues. The germline CDR1 and CDR2 sequences are MDHEN and SYDVKM. The CDR3 region has the DNA TGTGCCAGCAGTTTATCGAGTAGGGTGTGGAATGAAAAACTGTTTTTT. It specifies CASSLSSRVWNEKLFF.

The DNA for the CDR3 is TGTGCCAGCTCCTCCGACTATGGCTACACCTTC. It specifies CASSSDYGYTF. This chain connects TRBV5-6 to TRBJ1-2; no firm D call. From germline, CDR1 is SGHDT and CDR2 YYEEEE. This CDR3 has 11 residues. V gave up 7 bases and J gave up 3 bases, with 7 bases separating them.

The V call is TRBV9, the J call TRBJ2-2, with TRBD2 identical over 8 bases. CDR3 length: 19 amino acids. V gave up 0 bases and J gave up 6 bases; unmatched junction bases: 16. From germline, CDR1 is SGDLS and CDR2 YYNGEE. In nucleotides, the CDR3 is TGTGCCAGCAGCGTAGCCTCGGGGGGGACACGTGCTAGCGCCGGGGAGCTGTTTTTT. This codes for CASSVASGGTRASAGELFF.

The chain's CDR3 is CATSRLGYDTEAFF. Written as DNA, the CDR3 is TGTGCCACCAGCAGACTGGGGTATGACACTGAAGCTTTCTTT. The J gene is TRBJ1-1, the V gene TRBV15, with unresolved D. Germline lookup yields CDR1 LNHNV and CDR2 YYDKDF (reference sequence). The V and J ends lost 2 bases and 3 bases respectively, with 10 bases between them. This CDR3 has 14 residues.

The table lists this clone with a count of one. The chain links TRBV7-3 to TRBJ1-2, with TRBD1 matching over 7 bases. Germline loops: CDR1 SGHTA, CDR2 FQGTGA. Trimming at V came to 2 bases and at J to 2 bases, leaving 2 bases not matched to a gene. CDR3 size: 14 residues. In DNA form, the CDR3 reads TGTGCCAGCAGCTTAGAAGGGGGCAACTATGGCTACACCTTC. It codes for CASSLEGGNYGYTF.

The chain combines TRBV4-2 with TRBJ1-5; D gene ambiguous. Germline loops: CDR1 LGHNA, CDR2 YNFKEQ. V lost 1 base, J lost 7 bases, and 8 bases lay in between. The CDR3 is made up of 13 amino acids. CDR3 loop: CASSQGEGQPQHF. The CDR3 region has the DNA TGTGCCAGCAGCCAAGGTGAGGGCCAGCCCCAGCATTTT.

This clone appeared once. The V gene is TRBV10-3, the J gene TRBJ1-1; D is possibly TRBD1 (6 bases). Germline V gene lookup returns CDR1 ENHRY and CDR2 SYGVKD. V lost 6 bases, J lost 4 bases, and 12 bases lay in between. The CDR3 length is 13 residues. The CDR3 spells CAISEGQGTEAFF. In nucleotides, the CDR3 is TGTGCCATCAGCGAGGGACAAGGCACTGAAGCTTTCTTT.